What follows are 32 T cell receptor beta chains derived from one specimen sequenced in a study of T cells in Graves' hyperthyroidism and ophthalmopathy. TCR beta CDR3 region amplification was performed from RNA transcripts. The primer set for the first-round RT-PCR of the TCR CDR3 was HTBI. TCRdb independently ran MiXCR on the multiplex PCR reads; one entry per CDR3 protein. Altogether about 600,000 distinct CDR3 sequences are present, around 14% being singletons, with the ten largest covering around 7%. Sequencing was performed on blood. These receptors all stem from a young woman with Graves' ophthalmopathy.

The sample holds many counts of this clonotype. A read error may explain this, as a much larger clone is one base away. This sequence joins TRBV2 and TRBJ2-7, with unresolved D. This CDR3 has 11 residues. Germline CDR1 reads SNHLY; CDR2 reads FYNNEI. The ends were cut back, 5 bases at V and 3 bases at J, with 5 bases in the middle. For the CDR3, the DNA is TGTGCCAGCAGTATGGTCTACGAGCAGTACTTC. It encodes CASSMVYEQYF.

This clonotype was recorded at least ten times. The CDR3 region has the DNA TGCAGTGCTAGGGTTACTCAGGGGCTCGGCACTGAAGCTTTCTTT. Amino acids: CSARVTQGLGTEAFF. V is TRBV20-1 and J is TRBJ1-1, with D possibly matching TRBD1 (6 bases). The CDR3 is 15 amino acids. Trimming shortened V by 3 bases and J by 4 bases, and 18 bases separated the two germline ends. Germline CDR1 reads DFQATT; CDR2 reads SNEGSKA (reference sequence).

J is TRBJ1-2 and V is TRBV20-1, with D uncertain. Germline-derived CDR1 and CDR2 are DFQATT and SNEGSKA (reference sequence). CDR3 length: 11 residues. V dropped 4 bases and J dropped 8 bases, with 11 bases sitting between them. DNA for the CDR3: TGCAGTGCTACGAGGAGGAGGGGCTACACCTTC. Amino acid sequence: CSATRRRGYTF.

Many counts were recorded for this clonotype. The chain couples TRBV6-1 to TRBJ1-5, with 8 bases aligning to TRBD1. Germline CDR1 and CDR2: MNHNS and SASEGT. V dropped 5 bases and J dropped 4; count of bases not matched to a gene: 7. The CDR3 consists of 15 residues. The CDR3 loop is CASSYGRTGNQPQHF. In DNA, the CDR3 is TGTGCCAGCAGTTACGGAAGGACAGGGAATCAGCCCCAGCATTTT.

The chain combines TRBV18 with TRBJ1-1, with D possibly TRBD1 on 6 matching bases. The CDR3 has 13 amino acids. The V gene lost 2 bases and the J gene lost 5 bases, with 9 bases spanning the gap. In germline, CDR1 is KGHSH, CDR2 LQKENI. CDR3 amino acids: CASSPFDRTEAFF. The CDR3 DNA sequence: TGTGCCAGCTCACCATTCGACAGGACTGAAGCTTTCTTT.

Many counts were recorded for this clonotype. The V call is TRBV28, the J call TRBJ2-7, with 8 bases that match TRBD1. Trimming at V came to 8 bases and at J to 2 bases, leaving 8 bases not matched to a gene. Germline V gives CDR1 MDHEN, CDR2 SYDVKM. CDR3 size: 14 residues. The CDR3 DNA sequence: TGTGCCAGCCGACGGGGACAGGACCCCTACGAGCAGTACTTC. Amino acid sequence: CASRRGQDPYEQYF.

The chain carries TRBV30 and TRBJ2-2, with 7 positions matching TRBD2. This CDR3 is 16 amino acids long. The J segment lost 5 bases and the V segment lost 2 bases, leaving 11 bases of the junction unmatched. Per germline, CDR1 GTSNPN and CDR2 SVGIG (reference sequence). The CDR3 region has the DNA TGTGCCTGGAGTATAAGTCAGCGGGAATCGACCGGGGAGCTGTTTTTT. This sequence encodes CAWSISQRESTGELFF.

The chain has TRBV5-8 and TRBJ2-1, with D perhaps matching TRBD1 or TRBD2 (5 bases each). The CDR3 loop spans 15 amino acids. The germline V gene has CDR1 SGHTS and CDR2 YDEGEE. With 4 bases removed from V and 2 bases from J, the gap between germline ends came to 13 bases. The CDR3 reads CASSLGTAAYNEQFF. In nucleotides, the CDR3 is TGTGCCAGCAGCCTCGGGACGGCCGCCTACAATGAGCAGTTCTTC.

This clonotype was seen at least ten times. The V and J genes are TRBV5-1 and TRBJ2-7; TRBD1 might be the D (5 bases). The CDR3 runs to 12 residues. Germline lookup yields CDR1 SGHRS and CDR2 YFSETQ. Trimming removed 1 base at V and 5 bases at J, with 7 bases between. CDR3 coding DNA: TGCGCCAGCAGCTTGATCAGGGACGAGCAGTACTTC. Protein product: CASSLIRDEQYF.

At least ten counts were recorded for this clonotype. The chain links TRBV18 to TRBJ2-1; unclear D gene. V was trimmed by 3 bases and J by 9 bases, leaving 12 bases between them. Germline loops: CDR1 KGHSH, CDR2 LQKENI. The CDR3 is made up of 13 amino acids. The CDR3 sequence is CASSPTGLGEQFF. For the CDR3, the DNA is TGTGCCAGCTCACCGACTGGTTTAGGTGAGCAGTTCTTC.

A word on this clonotype: This clone may be a read error of a much larger clone one base away. The chain uses TRBV2 and TRBJ2-7; D is perhaps TRBD2 (5 bases). Germline V gives CDR1 SNHLY, CDR2 FYNNEI. This CDR3 region has 13 residues. Trimming cost V 8 bases and J 6 bases, with 17 bases left between them. CDR3 DNA sequence: TGTGCCAGCGAGGTCGGGGTGACCTGCGAGCAGTACTTC. Amino acid sequence: CASEVGVTCEQYF.

The genes are TRBV10-3 and TRBJ2-3; weak D call: TRBD1 (6 bases). CDR3 length: 15 amino acids. Per the germline V gene, CDR1 is ENHRY and CDR2 is SYGVKD. V was trimmed by 9 bases and J by 1 base, leaving 17 bases between them. The CDR3 here is CAIRDTYSGTDTQYF. CDR3 sequence (DNA): TGTGCCATTAGGGACACTTATAGTGGCACAGATACGCAGTATTTT.

The chain uses TRBV20-1 and TRBJ2-2; 8 nucleotides align to TRBD2. This CDR3 comprises 14 residues. With V trimmed by 2 bases and J by 1 base, 0 bases remained unmatched. The V gene's germline CDR1 is DFQATT and CDR2 SNEGSKA (reference sequence). CDR3 protein: CSARTSGNTGELFF. The CDR3 nucleotides are TGCAGTGCTAGAACTAGCGGGAACACCGGGGAGCTGTTTTTT.

This chain uses TRBV2 with TRBJ2-7, with no clear D. The V end lost 5 bases, the J end lost 1 base, and 12 bases lay between the germline ends. CDR1 and CDR2 (germline): SNHLY, FYNNEI. The CDR3 has 14 residues. The CDR3 DNA follows: TGTGCCAGCAGTTTTGTCAGGAATTCCTACGAGCAGTACTTC. This sequence encodes CASSFVRNSYEQYF.

This clonotype was seen repeatedly, ten times or more. The V gene is TRBV7-8, the J gene TRBJ2-1, with TRBD2 matching 10 bases. The trim removed 5 bases at V and 4 bases at J, leaving 5 bases unmatched. The germline CDR1 and CDR2 sequences are SGHVS and FQNEAQ. The CDR3 is 15 residues long. The CDR3 DNA sequence: TGTGCCAGCAGCCGGACTAGCGGACTATACAATGAGCAGTTCTTC. The encoded protein is CASSRTSGLYNEQFF.

This clonotype showed up many times. The chain recombines TRBV3-1 with TRBJ2-1; 8 bases are shared with TRBD2. V was clipped by 1 base and J by 4 bases; unmatched bases: 3. Germline CDR1 and CDR2: LGHDT and YNNKEL (reference sequence). The CDR3 totals 15 residues. The CDR3 DNA reads as TGTGCCAGCAGCCAAGCAGCGGGGGCGTACAATGAGCAGTTCTTC. This sequence encodes CASSQAAGAYNEQFF.

This clonotype was found many times. This sequence joins TRBV9 and TRBJ2-1; 8 nucleotides line up with TRBD2. Germline values: CDR1 SGDLS, CDR2 YYNGEE. The CDR3 spans 16 residues. The V segment lost 4 bases and the J segment 2 bases; nucleotides outside the gene matches: 8. CDR3 sequence reads: CASSLSAGETYNEQFF. The CDR3 DNA is TGTGCCAGCAGCCTATCAGCGGGAGAAACCTACAATGAGCAGTTCTTC.

There are many counts of this clonotype. CDR3 loop: CASSVRVAPSTDTQYF. Here the CDR3 DNA reads TGTGCCAGCAGTGTACGGGTGGCTCCTAGCACAGATACGCAGTATTTT. The rearrangement joins TRBV6-1 to TRBJ2-3; D remains unclear. Germline V lookup: CDR1 MNHNS, CDR2 SASEGT. With 4 bases removed from V and 0 bases from J, the gap between germline ends came to 14 bases. The CDR3 contains 16 residues.

This clonotype has at least ten counts. The V gene is TRBV6-2 or TRBV6-3, the J gene TRBJ2-1; no reliable D call. The CDR3 is 13 residues long. The V gene's germline CDR1 is MNHEY and CDR2 SVGEGT. Trimming left V 3 bases short and J 8 bases short, with 11 bases between. CDR3 coding DNA: TGTGCCAGCAGTTATGGATCTGTGTATGAGCAGTTCTTC. Translated: CASSYGSVYEQFF.

This clonotype was detected many times. The chain recombines TRBV12-3 or TRBV12-4 with TRBJ1-3, with D tentatively TRBD1 (6 bases). There are 16 residues in the CDR3. V shed 10 bases and J shed 0 bases, with 19 bases lying between them. CDR3 loop: CANTPPGHSSGNTIYF. CDR3 bases: TGTGCCAACACCCCTCCGGGACATAGCTCTGGAAACACCATATATTTT.

This clonotype was counted ten times or more. The genes are TRBV24-1 and TRBJ2-7; the D gene is possibly TRBD2 (6 bases). Germline V gives CDR1 KGHDR, CDR2 SFDVKD. Between the trimmed V and J ends, which lost 5 bases and 9 bases, there was a span of 19 bases. This CDR3 contains 14 residues. The DNA for the CDR3 is TGTGCCACCAGTGGGGGACTTCAGTCCACAAGGCAGTACTTC. It is translated as CATSGGLQSTRQYF.

This clonotype occurred a few times. DNA of the CDR3: TGTGCCATCAGGTCGGGACTAGTCGGCACAGATACGCAGTATTTT. As protein: CAIRSGLVGTDTQYF. This chain uses TRBV10-3 with TRBJ2-3; 8 nucleotides agree with TRBD2. The CDR3 is 15 residues long. After removal of 6 bases from V and 1 base from J, the junction contained 6 bases not matched to a gene. Germline V gene lookup returns CDR1 ENHRY and CDR2 SYGVKD.

The sample holds a few counts of this clonotype. The chain is built from TRBV4-2 and TRBJ1-1; no clear D. The germline V gene has CDR1 LGHNA and CDR2 YNFKEQ. V was trimmed by 3 bases and J by 0 bases, leaving 11 bases between them. This CDR3 is built from 15 residues. CDR3 loop: CASSQWADMNTEAFF. The CDR3 DNA sequence: TGTGCCAGCAGCCAGTGGGCAGACATGAACACTGAAGCTTTCTTT.

This clonotype was counted many times. The genes are TRBV9 and TRBJ2-3, with a possible D match to TRBD2 (5 bases). The CDR3 totals 15 residues. Trimming took 2 bases from V and 0 from J, leaving 10 bases between them. Germline CDR1 SGDLS, CDR2 YYNGEE. In DNA, the CDR3 is TGTGCCAGCAGCGTGATGACTACTAGCACAGATACGCAGTATTTT. Protein sequence: CASSVMTTSTDTQYF.

The CDR3 nucleotides read TGTGCCAGCAGTAAGGCTAGCGGGAGGGGGAATGAGCAGTTCTTC. This sequence encodes CASSKASGRGNEQFF. This chain links TRBV6-4 with TRBJ2-1, with 12 bases lining up with TRBD2. CDR3 length: 15 residues. CDR1 and CDR2 (germline): MRHNA, SNTAGT. Trimming removed 5 bases from V and 7 bases from J; junction bases left unmatched: 6.

This chain connects TRBV20-1 to TRBJ2-7; D not certain. This CDR3 is 15 amino acids long. Germline loops: CDR1 DFQATT, CDR2 SNEGSKA (reference sequence). V was clipped by 4 bases and J by 3 bases, with 19 bases between them. Written as DNA, the CDR3 is TGCAGTGCTATATCGGCGAGGCTTGGAGTCTACGAGCAGTACTTC. This sequence encodes CSAISARLGVYEQYF.

This clonotype was detected many times. The chain couples TRBV10-3 to TRBJ1-2, with D maybe TRBD1 (5 bases). V lost 10 bases and J 7 bases, leaving 19 bases between the germline ends. The CDR3 consists of 13 residues. Germline V gene sequence: CDR1 ENHRY, CDR2 SYGVKD. CDR3 in DNA: TGTGCCACATTACAGGACCTTCATGGTGGCTACACCTTC. The encoded protein is CATLQDLHGGYTF.

This clonotype was detected ten times or more. The V and J genes are TRBV20-1 and TRBJ2-7; 10 bases map to TRBD1. The CDR3 covers 14 residues. Per germline, CDR1 DFQATT and CDR2 SNEGSKA (reference sequence). J lost 2 bases, V lost 4 bases, and 5 bases had no gene match. DNA for the CDR3: TGCAGTGCTACCCCCGGGACAGGGGCCTACGAGCAGTACTTC. Translated: CSATPGTGAYEQYF.

The chain employs TRBV5-1 and TRBJ1-4, with D perhaps matching TRBD1 (6 bases). Trimming removed 4 bases at V and 0 bases at J, with 13 bases between. The CDR3 extends over 16 amino acids. From germline, CDR1 is SGHRS and CDR2 YFSETQ. CDR3 sequence: CASSTEGVATNEKLFF. The CDR3 DNA is TGCGCCAGCAGCACCGAGGGGGTCGCAACTAATGAAAAACTGTTTTTT.

This clonotype was seen only a few times. This chain links TRBV11-2 with TRBJ2-1; TRBD2 aligns across 8 bases. The germline CDR1 and CDR2 sequences are SGHAT and FQNNGV. Trimming removed 2 bases from V and 5 bases from J; junction bases left unmatched: 17. CDR3 length: 19 residues. Here the CDR3 reads CASSLFRASGFQTNNEQFF. The CDR3 nucleotides are TGTGCCAGCAGCTTATTTCGAGCTAGCGGGTTTCAAACTAACAATGAGCAGTTCTTC.

This clonotype was detected ten times or more. The chain recombines TRBV5-6 with TRBJ2-1, with TRBD1 identical over 9 bases. J gave up 4 bases and V 0 bases, and 2 bases lay outside the gene matches. Germline CDR1 is SGHDT and CDR2 is YYEEEE. The CDR3 runs 15 residues. The CDR3 loop is CASSLGTGVYNEQFF. CDR3 bases: TGTGCCAGCAGCTTGGGGACAGGGGTTTACAATGAGCAGTTCTTC.

CDR3 protein: CASSLLGSGNSPLHF. The CDR3 DNA follows: TGTGCCAGCAGCTTATTGGGTTCTGGTAATTCACCCCTCCACTTT. This chain joins TRBV7-9 and TRBJ1-6; D ambiguous. V was cut by 2 bases and J by 6 bases, with 11 bases left in between. The CDR3 has 15 amino acids. Per the germline V gene, CDR1 is SEHNR and CDR2 is FQNEAQ (reference sequence).